A single count supports the clone carrying this T cell receptor beta chain. This record belongs to a study of blood T cell repertoires in COVID-19. Study overall: Researchers got acute and convalescent COVID-19 samples from the United States, Italy and Spain. From T cells, B-cell-depleted T cells, or PBMCs came the material, which was cDNA or gDNA.

As processed by the authors: Estimation of nucleated cell counts was performed using reference gene primer amplification. This table comes from immunoSEQ multiplex PCR, and its TCRdb copy is limited to in-frame clones, with some not included. V and J calls plus clone size are reproduced from that table; the DNA served to infer D and trimming. The repertoire consists of some 68,000 clones, with about 79% occurring once and the leading ten covering 28%. The TCR comes from a man in his 70s with acute or convalescent COVID-19. The sample taken for sequencing was peripheral blood.

Here the CDR3 reads CATSDLLPGQGHNEQFF. CDR3 nucleotide sequence: TGTGCCACCAGTGATCTATTACCGGGACAGGGGCACAATGAGCAGTTCTTC. The genes are TRBV24-1 and TRBJ2-1; 10 bases agree with TRBD1. The CDR3 contains 17 residues. V was clipped by 3 bases and J by 5 bases; unmatched bases: 9. Looked up from germline, CDR1 is KGHDR and CDR2 is SFDVKD.